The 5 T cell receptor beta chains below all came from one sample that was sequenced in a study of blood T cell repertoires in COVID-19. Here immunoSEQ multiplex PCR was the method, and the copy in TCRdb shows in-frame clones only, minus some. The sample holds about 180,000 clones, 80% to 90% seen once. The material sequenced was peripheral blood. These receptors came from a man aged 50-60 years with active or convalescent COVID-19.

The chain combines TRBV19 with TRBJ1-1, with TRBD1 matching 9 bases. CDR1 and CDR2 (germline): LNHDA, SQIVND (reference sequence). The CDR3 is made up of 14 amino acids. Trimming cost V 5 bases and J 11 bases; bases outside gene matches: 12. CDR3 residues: CASSSGTGRGSAFF. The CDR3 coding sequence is TGTGCCAGTAGTTCTGGGACAGGGAGAGGGTCCGCTTTCTTT.

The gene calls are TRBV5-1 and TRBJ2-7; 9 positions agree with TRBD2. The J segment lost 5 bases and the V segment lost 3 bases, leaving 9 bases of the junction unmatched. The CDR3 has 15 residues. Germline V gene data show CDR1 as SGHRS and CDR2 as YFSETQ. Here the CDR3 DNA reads TGCGCCAGCAGCTATGGGACTAGCAATCTGAACGAGCAGTACTTC. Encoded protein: CASSYGTSNLNEQYF.

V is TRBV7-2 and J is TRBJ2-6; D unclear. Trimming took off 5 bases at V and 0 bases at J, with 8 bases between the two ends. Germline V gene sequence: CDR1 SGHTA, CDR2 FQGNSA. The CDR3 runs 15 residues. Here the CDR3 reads CASSPRSSGANVLTF. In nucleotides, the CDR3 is TGTGCCAGCAGCCCAAGGAGCTCTGGGGCCAACGTCCTGACTTTC.

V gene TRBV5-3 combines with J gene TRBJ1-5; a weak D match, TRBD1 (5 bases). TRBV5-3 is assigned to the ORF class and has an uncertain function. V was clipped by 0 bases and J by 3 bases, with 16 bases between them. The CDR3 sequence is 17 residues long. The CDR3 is CARSLVKDTSFNQPQHF. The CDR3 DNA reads TGTGCCAGAAGCTTGGTTAAGGACACATCATTCAATCAGCCCCAGCATTTT.

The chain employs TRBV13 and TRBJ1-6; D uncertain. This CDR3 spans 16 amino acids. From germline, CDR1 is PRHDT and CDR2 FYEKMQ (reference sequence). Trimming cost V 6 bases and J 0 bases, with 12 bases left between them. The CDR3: CASRRERSSYNSPLHF. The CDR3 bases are TGTGCCAGCAGACGAGAACGGAGCTCCTATAATTCACCCCTCCACTTT.